This entry lists 19 T cell receptor beta chains sequenced from one sample in a study of blood T cell repertoires in COVID-19. Assay: immunoSEQ multiplex PCR; the TCRdb copy retains only in-frame clones and omits some. The sample lists approximately 150,000 clones; roughly 84% were seen once. The sample was peripheral blood. The source is a man aged 25 to 40 with COVID-19, enrolled during active disease.

The CDR3 sequence is CASRRTGRNTEAFF. Here the CDR3 DNA reads TGTGCCAGCAGACGGACTGGGAGGAACACTGAAGCTTTCTTT. V and J are TRBV2 and TRBJ1-1; no clear D gene. The CDR3 loop spans 14 amino acids. With 6 bases removed from V and 1 base from J, the gap between germline ends came to 12 bases. Germline V gene data show CDR1 as SNHLY and CDR2 as FYNNEI. Full variable domain (remainder filled in from reference TRBV2 and TRBJ1-1): EPEVTQTPSHQVTQMGQEVILRCVPISNHLYFYWYRQILGQKVEFLVSFYNNEISEKSEIFDDQFSVERPDGSNFTLKIRSTKLEDSAMYFCASRRTGRNTEAFFGQGTRLTVV.

The CDR3 is CSASGFGLAGTETQYF. The CDR3 region has the DNA TGCAGTGCTAGTGGGTTCGGACTAGCGGGGACGGAGACCCAGTACTTC. The chain joins TRBV20-1 to TRBJ2-5; 12 bases line up with TRBD2. The CDR3 sequence is 16 residues long. The germline gives CDR1 DFQATT, CDR2 SNEGSKA (reference sequence). V dropped 3 bases and J dropped 5; count of bases not matched to a gene: 10.

In this sample, this clone turned up a few times. The chain employs TRBV3-1 (or the pseudogene TRBV3-2) and TRBJ1-2; 10 bases match TRBD1. From germline, CDR1 is LGHDT and CDR2 YNNKEL (reference sequence). J lost 7 bases, V lost 2 bases, and 10 bases had no gene match. This CDR3 region has 16 residues. In DNA form, the CDR3 reads TGTGCCAGCAGCCAACTAAGGGACAGGGGACGTGGTGGCTACACCTTC. It is translated as CASSQLRDRGRGGYTF.

V usage is TRBV27 and J usage is TRBJ2-3; TRBD1 agrees at 9 bases. The CDR3 spans 15 residues. Germline trimming cut 6 bases from V and 4 bases from J; bases unmatched to any gene: 8. In germline, CDR1 is MNHEY, CDR2 SMNVEV (reference sequence). CDR3 DNA: TGTGCCAGCAGACAAATACAGGGGGCCTCAGATACGCAGTATTTT. Translating gives CASRQIQGASDTQYF.

This rearrangement joins TRBV19 to TRBJ2-7, with a weak D call TRBD1 (5 bases). V lost 5 bases to trimming and J lost 5 bases, with 10 bases between them. The CDR3 has 12 amino acids. Germline CDR1 and CDR2: LNHDA and SQIVND (reference sequence). The CDR3, as DNA: TGTGCCAGTAGTCCCCAGGGCCACGAGCAGTACTTC. Its translation: CASSPQGHEQYF.

V is TRBV7-8 and J is TRBJ2-5; weak D call: TRBD1 (6 bases). Trimming took off 2 bases at V and 5 bases at J, with 12 bases between the two ends. The CDR3 contains 14 residues. From germline, CDR1 is SGHVS and CDR2 FQNEAQ. This CDR3 is CASSLRSQGETQYF. The CDR3 region has the DNA TGTGCCAGCAGCTTAAGGTCGCAGGGGGAGACCCAGTACTTC.

The chain carries TRBV5-1 and TRBJ2-5; tentative D call: TRBD1 (6 bases). The CDR3 covers 15 residues. Germline lookup yields CDR1 SGHRS and CDR2 YFSETQ. The V end lost 5 bases, the J end lost 2 bases, and 16 bases lay between the germline ends. The CDR3 DNA reads TGCGCCAGCAGTCCGGACAGAGCGCGACAAGAGACCCAGTACTTC. Its protein product is CASSPDRARQETQYF.

The rearrangement uses TRBV19 and TRBJ2-1; 10 positions match TRBD2. V gave up 0 bases and J gave up 13 bases; unmatched junction bases: 15. Germline CDR1 is LNHDA and CDR2 is SQIVND (reference sequence). The CDR3 consists of 17 residues. The CDR3 DNA is TGTGCCAGTAGTATAGATCTTTTCCTAGCGGGAGAGGGTAAACAGTTCTTC. It codes for CASSIDLFLAGEGKQFF. Full variable domain (missing parts from reference TRBV19 and TRBJ2-1): DGGITQSPKYLFRKEGQNVTLSCEQNLNHDAMYWYRQDPGQGLRLIYYSQIVNDFQKGDIAEGYSVSREKKESFPLTVTSAQKNPTAFYLCASSIDLFLAGEGKQFFGPGTRLTVL.

The chain uses TRBV30 and TRBJ1-2, with D tentatively TRBD1 (6 bases). The germline CDR1 and CDR2 sequences are GTSNPN and SVGIG (reference sequence). The CDR3 extends over 12 amino acids. The V and J ends lost 3 bases and 4 bases respectively, with 9 bases between them. The CDR3: CAWSGQIYGYTF. The CDR3, as DNA: TGTGCCTGGAGCGGACAGATCTATGGCTACACCTTC. Full variable domain (rest looked up from reference TRBV30 and TRBJ1-2): SQTIHQWPATLVQPVGSPLSLECTVEGTSNPNLYWYRQAAGRGLQLLFYSVGIGQISSEVPQNLSASRPQDRQFILSSKKLLLSDSGFYLCAWSGQIYGYTFGSGTRLTVV.

The V gene is TRBV5-1, the J gene TRBJ2-7; TRBD1 agrees at 9 bases. V shed 3 bases and J 5 bases; nucleotides not matched to a gene: 6. Germline loops: CDR1 SGHRS, CDR2 YFSETQ. The CDR3 runs to 14 residues. CDR3: CASSWGDRADEQYF. CDR3 DNA sequence: TGCGCCAGCAGCTGGGGGGACAGGGCGGACGAGCAGTACTTC.

This rearrangement joins TRBV3-1 (or the pseudogene TRBV3-2) to TRBJ1-2; 8 bases line up with TRBD1. V was pared by 4 bases and J by 7 bases, with 5 bases of the junction left unmatched. This CDR3 is 13 amino acids long. Germline CDR1 reads LGHDT; CDR2 reads YNNKEL (reference sequence). The CDR3 spells CASSLPGQGGYTF. In nucleotides, the CDR3 is TGTGCCAGCAGCCTCCCCGGACAGGGTGGCTACACCTTC.

This rearrangement joins TRBV7-2 to TRBJ1-2; TRBD1 matches 7 bases. There are 16 residues in the CDR3. V shed 1 base and J 7 bases; nucleotides not matched to a gene: 12. Germline-derived CDR1 and CDR2 are SGHTA and FQGNSA. The CDR3 spells CASSLGEPNRGGGYTF. The CDR3 coding sequence is TGTGCCAGCAGCTTAGGGGAACCGAACAGGGGAGGTGGCTACACCTTC.

There are a few counts of this clone. Distinct nucleotide sequences in the sample also encode this CDR3. The chain joins TRBV27 to TRBJ1-2; 7 positions match TRBD1. There are 12 residues in the CDR3. Germline CDR1 MNHEY, CDR2 SMNVEV (reference sequence). V was clipped by 5 bases and J by 8 bases; unmatched bases: 5. For the CDR3, the DNA is TGTGCCAGCAGTCTCACAGGGGACGGCTACACCTTC. The encoded protein is CASSLTGDGYTF.

The V call is TRBV5-1, the J call TRBJ1-4; possibly TRBD1 for D (5 bases). The CDR3 is 15 residues long. V was trimmed by 0 bases and J by 3 bases, leaving 9 bases between them. CDR1 is SGHRS, CDR2 YFSETQ, per germline. In DNA form, the CDR3 reads TGCGCCAGCAGCTTGGCCTTACAGGCTAATGAAAAACTGTTTTTT. Translated, it gives CASSLALQANEKLFF. Using reference TRBV5-1 and TRBJ1-4 for the parts outside the CDR3, the full variable domain is KAGVTQTPRYLIKTRGQQVTLSCSPISGHRSVSWYQQTPGQGLQFLFEYFSETQRNKGNFPGRFSGRQFSNSRSEMNVSTLELGDSALYLCASSLALQANEKLFFGSGTQLSVL.

The rearrangement joins TRBV29-1 to TRBJ1-5; 10 nucleotides align to TRBD1. Germline assignment: CDR1 SQVTM and CDR2 ANQGSEA. J lost 5 bases, V lost 6 bases, and 1 base had no gene match. The CDR3 loop spans 12 amino acids. CDR3 nucleotide sequence: TGCAGCGTCGGACAGGGGGATCAGCCCCAGCATTTT. This gives the protein CSVGQGDQPQHF. Using reference TRBV29-1 and TRBJ1-5 for the parts outside the CDR3, the full variable domain is SAVISQKPSRDICQRGTSLTIQCQVDSQVTMMFWYRQQPGQSLTLIATANQGSEATYESGFVIDKFPISRPNLTFSTLTVSNMSPEDSSIYLCSVGQGDQPQHFGDGTRLSIL.

This rearrangement joins TRBV19 to TRBJ1-6; possible D gene TRBD1, 6 bases. Germline V gene data show CDR1 as LNHDA and CDR2 as SQIVND (reference sequence). The CDR3 extends over 14 amino acids. V lost 2 bases, J lost 9 bases, and 11 bases lay in between. This CDR3 reads CASSINRVSSPLHF. The CDR3 DNA reads as TGTGCCAGTAGTATAAACAGGGTTTCTTCACCCCTCCACTTT.

This clone was picked up a small number of times. In the same sample, other DNA sequences code for this CDR3. The CDR3 bases are TGTGCCAGTAGCACCCAGGGGAACAATCAGCCCCAGCATTTT. It translates to CASSTQGNNQPQHF. The chain is built from TRBV19 and TRBJ1-5; possibly TRBD1 for D (6 bases). V gave up 6 bases and J gave up 3 bases, with 12 bases separating them. The CDR3 contains 14 residues. The germline V gene has CDR1 LNHDA and CDR2 SQIVND (reference sequence). Drawing the rest from reference TRBV19 and TRBJ1-5, the complete variable domain is DGGITQSPKYLFRKEGQNVTLSCEQNLNHDAMYWYRQDPGQGLRLIYYSQIVNDFQKGDIAEGYSVSREKKESFPLTVTSAQKNPTAFYLCASSTQGNNQPQHFGDGTRLSIL.

The chain recombines TRBV5-4 with TRBJ2-7; D is perhaps TRBD2 (5 bases). The CDR3 runs 13 residues. V lost 0 bases and J lost 3, with 7 bases in between. Germline V gives CDR1 SGHNT, CDR2 YYREEE (reference sequence). The CDR3 DNA reads TGTGCCAGCAGCTTGGACGAGGGCTACGAGCAGTACTTC. It translates to CASSLDEGYEQYF. The variable domain in full, with the rest retrieved from reference TRBV5-4 and TRBJ2-7, is ETGVTQSPTHLIKTRGQQVTLRCSSQSGHNTVSWYQQALGQGPQFIFQYYREEENGRGNFPPRFSGLQFPNYSSELNVNALELDDSALYLCASSLDEGYEQYFGPGTRLTVT.

In its sample, this clone was seen once. The V and J genes are TRBV28 and TRBJ1-2; perhaps TRBD1 as D (5 bases). Deletions cut 8 bases from V and 7 bases from J, with 26 bases between. CDR1 is MDHEN, CDR2 SYDVKM, per germline. This CDR3 is 16 amino acids long. CDR3 loop: CASGEIAGTSGIGYTF. In DNA form, the CDR3 reads TGTGCCAGCGGCGAAATAGCGGGGACCAGTGGGATTGGCTACACCTTC.